These T cell receptor beta chains were read from a single sample in a study of vaccination effects on CD4 cells after COVID-19. Their recognized antigens are unknown. Only in-frame clones appear in the TCRdb table, and some are missing; sequencing was by immunoSEQ multiplex PCR. Of 17,000 or so clones listed, over 60% were seen once; the top ten hold 20% to 25%. The starting material was CD4+ T cells from PBMCs cultured with SARS-CoV-2 spike peptides, obtained after COVID-19 vaccination. The receptors originated from a human donor who had a prior SARS-CoV-2 infection. The CDR3 runs from the conserved cysteine through the conserved F or W. A D gene is named only where the DNA matches it firmly. Some rows mark clone size as missing; the rest say once, few, many or name a class of expanded clone.

v_gene	j_gene	d_gene	abundance	CDR3nt	CDR3aa
TRBV4-2	TRBJ1-2	TRBD1	.	TGTGCCAGCAGCCAAGTTGAGGGGACAGTTGGCTACACCTTC	CASSQVEGTVGYTF
TRBV5-4	TRBJ2-3	.	.	TGTGCCAGCAGCCGGGTGGGCAGCACAGATACGCAGTATTTT	CASSRVGSTDTQYF
TRBV24-1	TRBJ2-2	TRBD1	.	TGTGCCACCAGTGGCCCGACAGGGTCCACCGGGGAGCTGTTTTTT	CATSGPTGSTGELFF
TRBV10-3	TRBJ1-4	.	.	TGTGCCATCAGCGACAGAAACAGGGTAGGCGAAAAACTGTTTTTT	CAISDRNRVGEKLFF
TRBV9	TRBJ2-7	TRBD1	few	TGTGCCAGCAGCGTAGACAGGGGGCACGCCTACGAGCAGTACTTC	CASSVDRGHAYEQYF
TRBV6-6	TRBJ2-5	.	few	TGTGCCAGCAGTTTGGGACATGGGGCAGGACAAGAGACCCAGTACTTC	CASSLGHGAGQETQYF
TRBV5-6	TRBJ2-2	.	.	TGTGCCAGCAGCGGCGGGCCCTCCGGGGAGCTGTTTTTT	CASSGGPSGELFF
TRBV6-5	TRBJ1-5	.	.	TGTGCCAGCAGTTACTCGCTCCCAGGGGAGGGTCAGCCCCAGCATTTT	CASSYSLPGEGQPQHF
TRBV5-4	TRBJ1-1	.	once	TGTGCCAGCAGCTTGTGGGTCGCGACCGGGGGCACTGAAGCTTTCTTT	CASSLWVATGGTEAFF
TRBV5-5	TRBJ2-1	.	.	TGTGCCAGCAGCTTGCAGACAAGCTCCTACAATGAGCAGTTCTTC	CASSLQTSSYNEQFF
TRBV15	TRBJ2-7	.	.	TGTGCCACCAGCACCTACCAGACTGGCGAGCAGTACTTC	CATSTYQTGEQYF
TRBV18	TRBJ1-4	TRBD1	.	TGTGCCAGCTCACCCGCCGTGGGGGTAACAGGGGAAAAGCTGTTTTTT	CASSPAVGVTGEKLFF
TRBV7-2	TRBJ2-1	TRBD2	few	TGTGCCAGCAGATTCTCTAGCGGGGGGGTATCCAATGAGCAGTTCTTC	CASRFSSGGVSNEQFF
TRBV19	TRBJ2-3	.	.	TGTGCCAGTAGTCCGACTCGGGCAGATACGCAGTATTTT	CASSPTRADTQYF
TRBV5-6	TRBJ2-4	TRBD1	few	TGTGCCAGCAGCCACAGGGGTCTGGCCAAAAACATTCAGTACTTC	CASSHRGLAKNIQYF
TRBV11-3	TRBJ2-5	.	.	TGTGCCAGCAGCGGAGGGGCTTGGGGGGCAGAGACCCAGTACTTC	CASSGGAWGAETQYF
TRBV14	TRBJ2-7	.	.	TGTGCCAGCAGCCAAGAGACTGGATTTTACGAGCAGTACTTC	CASSQETGFYEQYF
TRBV6-5	TRBJ1-2	TRBD1	medium-sized	TGTGCCACCTCGGACAGGGGGCTTGGCTACACCTTC	CATSDRGLGYTF
TRBV10-3	TRBJ1-1	.	.	TGTGCCACCCGAGCAGGGGATAGCGCTGAAGCTTTCTTT	CATRAGDSAEAFF
TRBV7-9	TRBJ2-3	.	few	TGTGCCAGCCTCAAGTATAGCACAGATACGCAGTATTTT	CASLKYSTDTQYF
TRBV5-1	TRBJ2-1	.	few	TGCGCCAGCAACTACGACCCCCGAAGGGCGGGACATGAGCAGTTCTTC	CASNYDPRRAGHEQFF
TRBV27	TRBJ2-6	.	.	TGTGCCAGCAGTTTATCCTGGAAACCATTTTCTGGGGCCAACGTCCTGACTTTC	CASSLSWKPFSGANVLTF
TRBV5-8	TRBJ2-5	TRBD1	.	TGTGCCAGCAGCCCCAGGACAGGGTGGGAGACCCAGTACTTC	CASSPRTGWETQYF